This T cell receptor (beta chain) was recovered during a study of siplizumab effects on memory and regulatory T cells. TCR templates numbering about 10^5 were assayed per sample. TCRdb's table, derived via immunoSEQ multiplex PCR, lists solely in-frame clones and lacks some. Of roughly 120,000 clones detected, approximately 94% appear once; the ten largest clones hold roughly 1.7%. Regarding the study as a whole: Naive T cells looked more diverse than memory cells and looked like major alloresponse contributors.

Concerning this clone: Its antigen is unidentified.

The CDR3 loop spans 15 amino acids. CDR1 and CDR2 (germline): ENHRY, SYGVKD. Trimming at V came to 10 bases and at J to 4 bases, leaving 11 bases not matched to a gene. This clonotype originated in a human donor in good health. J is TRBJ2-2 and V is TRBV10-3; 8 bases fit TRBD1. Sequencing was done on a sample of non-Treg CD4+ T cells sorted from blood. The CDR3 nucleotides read TGTGCCACCTGGACAGGGAAATCGGCCACCGGGGAGCTGTTTTTT. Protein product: CATWTGKSATGELFF.